The clone carrying this TCR beta chain was detected once. This entry is derived from a study of immune evolution from preneoplasia to lung adenocarcinoma. Study in general: HLA loss of heterozygosity: about 7% AIS, around 16% MIA, over 30% ADC, none AAH.

The CDR3 length is 17 residues. Trimming stripped 5 bases from V and 0 bases from J, with 16 bases between. Germline V gene lookup returns CDR1 LNHNV and CDR2 YYDKDF (reference sequence). Sequencing used immunoSEQ multiplex PCR; TCRdb keeps in-frame clones, though not all of them. The table records 2,500 to 3,000 clones, about 87% of them present only once. The chain is built from TRBV15 and TRBJ2-2; possible D gene TRBD1, 6 bases. This TCR derives from a person aged 65-85 years with invasive lung adenocarcinoma. Sequencing was performed on FFPE invasive lung adenocarcinoma tissue. The CDR3 protein is CATSLQTGDPNTGELFF. The CDR3 coding sequence is TGTGCCACCAGCCTACAGACAGGCGACCCGAACACCGGGGAGCTGTTTTTT.